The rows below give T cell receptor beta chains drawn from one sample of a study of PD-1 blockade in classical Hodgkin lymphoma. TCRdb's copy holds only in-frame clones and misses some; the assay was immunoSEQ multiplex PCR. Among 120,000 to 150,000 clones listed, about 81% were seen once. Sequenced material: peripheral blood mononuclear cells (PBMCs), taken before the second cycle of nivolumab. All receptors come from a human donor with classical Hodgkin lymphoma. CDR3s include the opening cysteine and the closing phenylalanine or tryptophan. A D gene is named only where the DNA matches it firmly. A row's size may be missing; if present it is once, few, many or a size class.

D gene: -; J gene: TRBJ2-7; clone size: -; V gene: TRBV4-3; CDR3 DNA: TGCGCCAGCAGCCCCACGCACTACGAGCAGTACTTC; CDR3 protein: CASSPTHYEQYF
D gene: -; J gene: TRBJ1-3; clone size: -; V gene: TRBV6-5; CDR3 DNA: TGTGCCACCGCGGACAGCGAAGGCAACACCATATATTTT; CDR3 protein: CATADSEGNTIYF
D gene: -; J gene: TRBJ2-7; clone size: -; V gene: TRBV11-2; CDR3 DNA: TGTGCCAGCAGCTTAGAGTTAGGTTGGACAATTACTTACGAGCAGTACTTC; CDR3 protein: CASSLELGWTITYEQYF
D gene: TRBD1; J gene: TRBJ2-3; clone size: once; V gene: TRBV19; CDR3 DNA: TGTGCCAGTAGTATAATGGGACAGGGTATAGATACGCAGTATTTT; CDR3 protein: CASSIMGQGIDTQYF
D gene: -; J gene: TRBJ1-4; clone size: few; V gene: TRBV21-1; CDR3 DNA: TGTGCCAGCAGCAAGACAGGGGGCGCGACTAATGAAAAACTGTTTTTT; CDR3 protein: CASSKTGGATNEKLFF
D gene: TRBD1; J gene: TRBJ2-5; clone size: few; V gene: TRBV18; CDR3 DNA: TGTGCCAGCACGGGAACCGGGACAGGGGTAGAGACCCAGTACTTC; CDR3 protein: CASTGTGTGVETQYF
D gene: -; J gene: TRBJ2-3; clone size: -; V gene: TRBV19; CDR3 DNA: TGTGCCAGTAGTATAAGGCAGCGGAGCACAGATACGCAGTATTTT; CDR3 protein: CASSIRQRSTDTQYF
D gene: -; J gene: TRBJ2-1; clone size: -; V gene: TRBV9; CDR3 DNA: TGTGCCAGCAGCCCTCCCCCGATGGGGACCCCGATCTTATTGCGGCAGTTCTTC; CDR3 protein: CASSPPPMGTPILLRQFF
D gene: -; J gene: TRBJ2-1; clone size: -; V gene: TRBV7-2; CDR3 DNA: TGTGCCAGCAGCTTTCTTGACAATGAGCAGTTCTTC; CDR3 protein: CASSFLDNEQFF
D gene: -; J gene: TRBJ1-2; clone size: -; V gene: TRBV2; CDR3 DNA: TGTGCCAGCAGCCCAATCTTATCCTATGGCTACACCTTC; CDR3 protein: CASSPILSYGYTF
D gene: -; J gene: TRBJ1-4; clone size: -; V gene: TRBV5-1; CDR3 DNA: TGCGCCAGCAGCTTCGGTGCGGGTGGTGAAAAACTGTTTTTT; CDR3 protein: CASSFGAGGEKLFF
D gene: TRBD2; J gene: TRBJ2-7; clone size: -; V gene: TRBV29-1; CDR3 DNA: TGCAGCGGTCCAAAGGGGGCGCCTAGCGGGATCCTCATCCGGGAGCAGTACTTC; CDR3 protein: CSGPKGAPSGILIREQYF
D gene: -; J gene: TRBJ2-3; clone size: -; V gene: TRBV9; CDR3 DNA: TGTGCCAGCAGCGTAGACTCCTCGATGCAAGATACGCAGTATTTT; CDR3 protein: CASSVDSSMQDTQYF
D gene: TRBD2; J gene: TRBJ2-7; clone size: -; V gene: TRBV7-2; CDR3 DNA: TGTGCCAGCAGCTTAGCGGCTAGCGGTAACTACGAGCAGTACTTC; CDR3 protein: CASSLAASGNYEQYF
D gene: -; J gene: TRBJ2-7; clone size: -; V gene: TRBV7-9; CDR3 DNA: TGTGCCAGCAGCTCGACCGGGAAGTTGTACTTC; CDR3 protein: CASSSTGKLYF
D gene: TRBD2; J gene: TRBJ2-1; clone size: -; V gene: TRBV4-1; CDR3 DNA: TGCGCCAGCAGCCAGGCGGGAGCGGCCGGGGACAATGAGCAGTTCTTC; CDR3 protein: CASSQAGAAGDNEQFF
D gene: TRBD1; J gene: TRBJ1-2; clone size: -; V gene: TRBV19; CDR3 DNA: TGTGCCAGTAGTATATTACAGGGGATGGGCTATGGCTACACCTTC; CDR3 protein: CASSILQGMGYGYTF
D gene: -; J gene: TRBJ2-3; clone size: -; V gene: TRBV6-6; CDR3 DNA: TGTGCCAGCAGTTACTTGTACACCACAGATACGCAGTATTTT; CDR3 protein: CASSYLYTTDTQYF
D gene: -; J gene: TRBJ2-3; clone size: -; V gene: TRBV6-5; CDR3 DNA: TGTGCCAGCAGTTACTCGATCCCAGATACGCAGTATTTT; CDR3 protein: CASSYSIPDTQYF
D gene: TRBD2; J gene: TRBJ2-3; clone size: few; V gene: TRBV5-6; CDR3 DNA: TGTGCCAGCAGCCGCACTAGCGGGAAGAGCACAGATACGCAGTATTTT; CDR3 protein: CASSRTSGKSTDTQYF
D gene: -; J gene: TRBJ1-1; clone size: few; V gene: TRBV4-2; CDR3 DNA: TGTGCCAGCAGCCAACGTCACGGTAGCCCTGAAGCTTTCTTT; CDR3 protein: CASSQRHGSPEAFF
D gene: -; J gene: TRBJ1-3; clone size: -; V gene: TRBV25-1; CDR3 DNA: TGTGCCAGCCAGGACTGGGGCCCTGGAAACACCATATATTTT; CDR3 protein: CASQDWGPGNTIYF
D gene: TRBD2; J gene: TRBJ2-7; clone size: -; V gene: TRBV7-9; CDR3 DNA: TGTGCCAGCAGCTTATTATCGGGAGGTTACGAGCAGTACTTC; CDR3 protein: CASSLLSGGYEQYF
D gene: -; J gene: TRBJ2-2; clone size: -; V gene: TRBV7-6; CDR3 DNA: TGTGCCAGCAGCTTAGCATGGGGGGCCACCGGGGAGCTGTTTTTT; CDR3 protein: CASSLAWGATGELFF
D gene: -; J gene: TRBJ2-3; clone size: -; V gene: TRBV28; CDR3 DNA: TGTGCCAGCAAAAACCCAGGGTCGAGCACAGATACGCAGTATTTT; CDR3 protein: CASKNPGSSTDTQYF
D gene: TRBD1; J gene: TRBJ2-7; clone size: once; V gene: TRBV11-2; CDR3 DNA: TGTGCCAGCAGCTTCTCAGGGGGCTACGAGCAGTACTTC; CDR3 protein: CASSFSGGYEQYF
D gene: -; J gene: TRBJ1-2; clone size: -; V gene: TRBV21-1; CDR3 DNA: TGTGCCAGCAAAGGGGACACATTCCATTCTTTTAACTATGGCTACACCTTC; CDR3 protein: CASKGDTFHSFNYGYTF
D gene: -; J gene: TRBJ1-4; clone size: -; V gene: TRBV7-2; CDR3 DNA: TGTGCCAGCAGCTTAGGCTGGGCGGCGGATGAAAAACTGTTTTTT; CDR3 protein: CASSLGWAADEKLFF
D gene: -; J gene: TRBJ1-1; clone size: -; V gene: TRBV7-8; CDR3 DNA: TGTGCCAGCAGCTCCGGGATATTACATGAAGCTTTCTTT; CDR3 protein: CASSSGILHEAFF
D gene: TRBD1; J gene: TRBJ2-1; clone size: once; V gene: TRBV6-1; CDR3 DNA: TGTGCCAGCAGTGAAGCGCCCACAGGGGGCCCCTACAATGAGCAGTTCTTC; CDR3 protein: CASSEAPTGGPYNEQFF
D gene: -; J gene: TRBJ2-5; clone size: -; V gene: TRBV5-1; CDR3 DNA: TGCGCCAGCAGGGTGGACAATGCGGAGACCCAGTACTTC; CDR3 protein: CASRVDNAETQYF
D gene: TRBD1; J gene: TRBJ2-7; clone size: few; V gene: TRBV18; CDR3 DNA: TGTGCCAGCTCACCGAGGACAGGGGGCACCTACGAGCAGTACTTC; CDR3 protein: CASSPRTGGTYEQYF
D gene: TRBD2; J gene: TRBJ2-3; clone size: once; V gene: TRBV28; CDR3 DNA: TGTGCCAGCAGTTCCGCTAGCGGGAGTGGAGATACGCAGTATTTT; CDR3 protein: CASSSASGSGDTQYF
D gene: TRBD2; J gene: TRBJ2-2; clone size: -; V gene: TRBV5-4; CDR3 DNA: TGTGCCAGCAGCGAAGGGACTAGCGGTAACACCGGGGAGCTGTTTTTT; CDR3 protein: CASSEGTSGNTGELFF
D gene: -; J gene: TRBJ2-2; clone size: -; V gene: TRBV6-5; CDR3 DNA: TGTGCCAGCAGTTACTCGAATTCCAGGGAGCTGTTTTTT; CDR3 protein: CASSYSNSRELFF
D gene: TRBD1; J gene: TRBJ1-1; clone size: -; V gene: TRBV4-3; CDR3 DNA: TGCGCCAGCAGCCGGCTACAGGGGGTTGGAACTGAAGCTTTCTTT; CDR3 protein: CASSRLQGVGTEAFF
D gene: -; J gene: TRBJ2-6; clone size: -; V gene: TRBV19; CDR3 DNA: TGTGCCAGTAGTATATCCCTTAGGGGCTCTGGGGCCAACGTCCTGACTTTC; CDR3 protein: CASSISLRGSGANVLTF
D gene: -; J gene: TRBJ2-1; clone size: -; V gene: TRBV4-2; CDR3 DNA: TGTGCCAGCAGCCAACTGACGGGGGGCAACTCCTACAATGAGCAGTTCTTC; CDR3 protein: CASSQLTGGNSYNEQFF
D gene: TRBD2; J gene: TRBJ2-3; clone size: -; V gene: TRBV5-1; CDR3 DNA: TGCGCCAGCAGCCTAGCGGGGGACACAGATACGCAGTATTTT; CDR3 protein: CASSLAGDTDTQYF
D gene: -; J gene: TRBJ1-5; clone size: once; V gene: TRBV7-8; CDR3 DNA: TGTGCCAGCAGCCCCGTCAGATTCAATCAGCCCCAGCATTTT; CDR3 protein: CASSPVRFNQPQHF
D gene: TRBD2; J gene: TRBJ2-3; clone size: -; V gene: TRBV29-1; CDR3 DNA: TGCAGCGTTGAAGATCTAGGGGGTACCTCGGGACTAGCGGGATCGGATACGCAGTATTTT; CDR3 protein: CSVEDLGGTSGLAGSDTQYF
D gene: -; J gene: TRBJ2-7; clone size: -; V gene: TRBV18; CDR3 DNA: TGTGCCAGCTCACCTAGTCGCTACGAGCAGTACTTC; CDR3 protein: CASSPSRYEQYF
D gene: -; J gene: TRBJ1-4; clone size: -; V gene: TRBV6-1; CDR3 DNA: TGTGCCAGCAGTGAAGCGTACAACAGGCTAGGTGGTGAAAAACTGTTTTTT; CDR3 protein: CASSEAYNRLGGEKLFF
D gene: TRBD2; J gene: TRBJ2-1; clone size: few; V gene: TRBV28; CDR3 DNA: TGTGCCAGCAGTCCTTGGACTAGCGGCCTCTACAATGAGCAGTTCTTC; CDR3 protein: CASSPWTSGLYNEQFF
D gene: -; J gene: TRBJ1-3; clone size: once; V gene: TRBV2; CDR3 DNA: TGTGCCAGCAAAGCTGGGACAACCTCTGGAAACACCATATATTTT; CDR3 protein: CASKAGTTSGNTIYF
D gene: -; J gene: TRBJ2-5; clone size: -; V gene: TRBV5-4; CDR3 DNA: TGTGCCAGCAGCTCCGCGGCGATCCAAGAGACCCAGTACTTC; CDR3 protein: CASSSAAIQETQYF
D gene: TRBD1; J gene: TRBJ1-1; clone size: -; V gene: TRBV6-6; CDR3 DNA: TGTGCCAGCAGGGAAGGGACAGGCAAAGCTTTCTTT; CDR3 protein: CASREGTGKAFF
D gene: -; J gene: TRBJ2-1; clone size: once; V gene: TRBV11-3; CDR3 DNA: TGTGCCAGCAGCTGGAGCGGGCCCGGATTCTCTCGTTCCTACAATGAGCAGTTCTTC; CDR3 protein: CASSWSGPGFSRSYNEQFF
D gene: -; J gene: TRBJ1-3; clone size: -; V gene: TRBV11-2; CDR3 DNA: TGTGCCAGCAGCATCCTACAGGGACCTGGAAACACCATATATTTT; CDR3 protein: CASSILQGPGNTIYF
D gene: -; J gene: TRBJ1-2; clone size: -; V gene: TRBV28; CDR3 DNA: TGTGCCAGCAGTGCTACAGGAACCCCTAACTATGGCTACACCTTC; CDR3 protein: CASSATGTPNYGYTF
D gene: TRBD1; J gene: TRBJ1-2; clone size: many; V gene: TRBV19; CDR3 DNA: TGTGCCAGTAGCCAGAGAGGGGGCTTGGCTAACTATGGCTACACCTTC; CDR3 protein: CASSQRGGLANYGYTF